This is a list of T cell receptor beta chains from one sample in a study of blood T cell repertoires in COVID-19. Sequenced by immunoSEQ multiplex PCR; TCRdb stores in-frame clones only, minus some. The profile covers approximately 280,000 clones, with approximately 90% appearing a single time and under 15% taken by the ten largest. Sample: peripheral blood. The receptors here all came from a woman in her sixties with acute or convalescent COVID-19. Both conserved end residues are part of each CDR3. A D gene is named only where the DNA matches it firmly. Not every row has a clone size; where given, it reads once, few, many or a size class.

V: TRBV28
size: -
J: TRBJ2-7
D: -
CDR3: CASRRTGIGGSYEQYF
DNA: TGTGCCAGCAGACGGACAGGGATCGGGGGGTCCTACGAGCAGTACTTC

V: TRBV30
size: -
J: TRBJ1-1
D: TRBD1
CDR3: CAWSVRRDRGTEAFF
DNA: TGTGCCTGGAGTGTACGTAGGGACAGGGGCACTGAAGCTTTCTTT

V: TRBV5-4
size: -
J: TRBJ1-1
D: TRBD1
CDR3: CASSGGTGEEAFF
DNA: TGTGCCAGCAGCGGGGGGACAGGGGAAGAAGCTTTCTTT

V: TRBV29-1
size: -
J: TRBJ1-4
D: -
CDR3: CSVEVWIETGKLFF
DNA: TGCAGCGTTGAAGTATGGATTGAGACGGGAAAACTGTTTTTT

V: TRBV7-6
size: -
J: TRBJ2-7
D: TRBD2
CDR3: CASSLGAGGPYEQYF
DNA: TGTGCCAGCAGCTTAGGTGCGGGAGGGCCGTACGAGCAGTACTTC

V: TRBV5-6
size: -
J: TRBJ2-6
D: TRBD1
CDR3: CASSYRGLASGANVLTF
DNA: TGTGCCAGCAGTTACAGGGGGTTGGCTTCTGGGGCCAACGTCCTGACTTTC

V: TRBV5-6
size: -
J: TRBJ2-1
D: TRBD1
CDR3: CASSGGTGGLYNEQFF
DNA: TGTGCCAGCAGCGGAGGGACAGGGGGCCTCTACAATGAGCAGTTCTTC

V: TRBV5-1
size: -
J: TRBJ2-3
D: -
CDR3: CASSQGTPRGDTQYF
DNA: TGCGCCAGCAGCCAGGGGACTCCCAGGGGGGATACGCAGTATTTT

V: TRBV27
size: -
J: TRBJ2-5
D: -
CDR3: CASSLLLAAGGETQYF
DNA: TGTGCCAGCAGTCTTCTATTGGCCGCAGGAGGGGAGACCCAGTACTTC

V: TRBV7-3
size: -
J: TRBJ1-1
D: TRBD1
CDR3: CASSLTQGSEAFF
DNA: TGTGCCAGCAGCTTAACACAGGGGTCTGAAGCTTTCTTT

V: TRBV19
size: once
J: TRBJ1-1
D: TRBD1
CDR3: CASSKDRHDTEAFF
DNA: TGTGCCAGTAGTAAGGACAGGCACGACACTGAAGCTTTCTTT

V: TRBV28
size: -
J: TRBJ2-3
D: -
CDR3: CASSSRRRGTDTQYF
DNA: TGTGCCAGCAGTTCGCGGAGGAGGGGCACAGATACGCAGTATTTT

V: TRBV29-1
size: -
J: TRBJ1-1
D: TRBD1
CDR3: CSVEGQGGYSTEAFF
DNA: TGCAGCGTTGAAGGGCAGGGGGGATATAGCACTGAAGCTTTCTTT

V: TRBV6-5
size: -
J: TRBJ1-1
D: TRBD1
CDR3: CASSTRQGPGTEAFF
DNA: TGTGCCAGCAGTACAAGACAGGGCCCGGGTACTGAAGCTTTCTTT

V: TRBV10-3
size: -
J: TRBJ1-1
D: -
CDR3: CAISSTNPRGAEAFF
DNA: TGTGCCATCAGTTCAACCAACCCCAGGGGTGCTGAAGCTTTCTTT

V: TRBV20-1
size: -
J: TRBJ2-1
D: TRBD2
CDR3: CSASRLAGYNEQFF
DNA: TGCAGTGCTAGTCGACTAGCGGGTTACAATGAGCAGTTCTTC

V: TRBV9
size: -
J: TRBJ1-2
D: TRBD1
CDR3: CASSLTGGSYGYTF
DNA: TGTGCCAGCAGCCTAACAGGGGGATCCTATGGCTACACCTTC